This T cell receptor (beta chain) was recovered during a study of post-analysis software for immune sequencing data. Study conclusions and caveats: With TRBV5-6, TRBV5-1 and TRBV20-1 included, 4 or 5 TRBV segments were more frequent in patients than in controls. Compared against controls, patients with multiple sclerosis displayed significantly lower normalized Chao1 diversity.

For this clonotype: Its antigen is unidentified.

Between the trimmed V and J ends, which lost 6 bases and 0 bases, there was a span of 12 bases. The germline CDR1 and CDR2 sequences are MNHEY and SVGEGT. This CDR3 comprises 14 residues. Unique-molecular-identifier-tagged TCR beta cDNA libraries were used. TCRdb recomputed calls from the PCR reads with MiXCR, one row per CDR3 protein. The sample carries a few hundred thousand distinct CDR3 sequences, under 55% recorded once. This TCR was sampled from a girl aged 5-17 years with multiple sclerosis. This chain uses TRBV6-2 or TRBV6-3 with TRBJ2-7, with D perhaps matching TRBD2 (5 bases). Sequencing was carried out using blood. CDR3 residues: CASRYERSSYEQYF. The CDR3 region has the DNA TGTGCCAGCAGGTACGAGCGGAGCTCCTACGAGCAGTACTTC.